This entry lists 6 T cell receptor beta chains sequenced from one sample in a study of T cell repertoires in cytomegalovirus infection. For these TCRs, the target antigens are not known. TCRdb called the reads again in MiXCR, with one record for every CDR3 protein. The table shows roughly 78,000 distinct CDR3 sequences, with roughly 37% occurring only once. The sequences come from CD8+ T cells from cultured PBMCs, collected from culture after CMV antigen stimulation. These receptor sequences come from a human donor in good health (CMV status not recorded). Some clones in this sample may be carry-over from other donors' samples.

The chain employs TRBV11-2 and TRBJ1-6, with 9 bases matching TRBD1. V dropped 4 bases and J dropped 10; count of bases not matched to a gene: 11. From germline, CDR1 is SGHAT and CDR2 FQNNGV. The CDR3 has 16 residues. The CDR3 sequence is CASSWIGQGTRSPLHF. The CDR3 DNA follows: TGTGCCAGCAGCTGGATCGGACAGGGGACGAGGTCACCCCTCCACTTT.

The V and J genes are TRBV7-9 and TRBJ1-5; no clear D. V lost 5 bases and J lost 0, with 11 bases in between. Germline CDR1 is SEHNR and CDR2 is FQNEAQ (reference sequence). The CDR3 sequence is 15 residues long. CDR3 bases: TGTGCCAGCAGCGATGCGCTTTCTAGCAATCAGCCCCAGCATTTT. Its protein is CASSDALSSNQPQHF.

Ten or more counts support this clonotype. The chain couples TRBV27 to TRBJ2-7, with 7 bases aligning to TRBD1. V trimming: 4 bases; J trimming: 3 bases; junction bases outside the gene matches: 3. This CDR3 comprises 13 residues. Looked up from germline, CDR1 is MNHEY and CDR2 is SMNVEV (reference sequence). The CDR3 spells CASSSGQNYEQYF. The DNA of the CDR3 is TGTGCCAGCAGTTCGGGACAGAACTACGAGCAGTACTTC.

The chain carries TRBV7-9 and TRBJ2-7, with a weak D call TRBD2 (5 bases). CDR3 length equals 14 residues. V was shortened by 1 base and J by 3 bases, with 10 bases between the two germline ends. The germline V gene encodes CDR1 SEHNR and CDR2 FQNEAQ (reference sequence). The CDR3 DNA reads TGTGCCAGCAGCTTAGGGGAGTCCCACTACGAGCAGTACTTC. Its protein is CASSLGESHYEQYF.

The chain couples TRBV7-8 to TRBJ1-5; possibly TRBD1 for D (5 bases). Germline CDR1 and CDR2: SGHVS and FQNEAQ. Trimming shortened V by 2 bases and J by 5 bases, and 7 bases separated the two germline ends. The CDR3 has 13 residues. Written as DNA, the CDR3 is TGTGCCAGCAGCTTACGGGGGGATCAGCCCCAGCATTTT. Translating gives CASSLRGDQPQHF.

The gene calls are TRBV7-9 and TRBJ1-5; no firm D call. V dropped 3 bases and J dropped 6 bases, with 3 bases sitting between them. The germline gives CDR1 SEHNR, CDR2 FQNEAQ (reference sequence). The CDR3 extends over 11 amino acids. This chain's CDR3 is CASSLPQPQHF. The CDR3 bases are TGTGCCAGCAGCTTGCCTCAGCCCCAGCATTTT.